This T cell receptor beta chain comes out of a study of T cell responses to AZD1222 COVID-19 vaccine. General study points: The study found Spike-specific TCR breadth and depth rose after two AZD1222 doses. CD4 TCRs covered the whole spike, strongest at regions 160-218 and 743-854.

This CDR3 has 14 residues. Deletions cut 3 bases from V and 7 bases from J, with 15 bases between. Per the germline V gene, CDR1 is ENHRY and CDR2 is SYGVKD. Comments on this clone: Its target is unknown.

This table comes from immunoSEQ multiplex PCR, and its TCRdb copy is limited to in-frame clones, with some not included. The repertoire holds 120,000 or so clones, with more than 90% as singletons. Sequenced material: peripheral blood, taken 28 days after the second AZD1222 dose. V is TRBV10-3 and J is TRBJ1-2; D remains ambiguous. The clonotype comes from an adult who received the AZD1222 COVID-19 vaccine. CDR3 sequence reads: CAISDWVTVSGYTF. CDR3 nucleotides: TGTGCCATCAGTGACTGGGTTACGGTCTCTGGCTACACCTTC.